This T cell receptor beta chain was captured by sequencing in a study of blood T cell repertoires in COVID-19. On the study more broadly: Researchers got acute and convalescent COVID-19 samples from the United States, Italy and Spain.

Trimming took off 5 bases at V and 8 bases at J, with 18 bases between the two ends. The CDR3 totals 14 residues. The germline V gene has CDR1 LGHNT and CDR2 FRNRAP. Authors' processing steps: Reference gene primer amplification gave nucleated cell count estimates. Measured with immunoSEQ multiplex PCR; TCRdb has only the in-frame clones, and not every one. V and J calls and clone size follow that table, whereas D and trimming were derived from the DNA. The repertoire holds just under 150,000 clones, with 80% to 90% as singletons. Sample: peripheral blood. This receptor was obtained from a human donor with acute or convalescent COVID-19. The donor label of this sample is uncertain. The chain recombines TRBV12-5 with TRBJ1-2, with no clear D. This CDR3 is CASGKTAPREGYTF. The CDR3, as DNA: TGTGCTAGTGGTAAAACGGCTCCGCGGGAGGGCTACACCTTC.